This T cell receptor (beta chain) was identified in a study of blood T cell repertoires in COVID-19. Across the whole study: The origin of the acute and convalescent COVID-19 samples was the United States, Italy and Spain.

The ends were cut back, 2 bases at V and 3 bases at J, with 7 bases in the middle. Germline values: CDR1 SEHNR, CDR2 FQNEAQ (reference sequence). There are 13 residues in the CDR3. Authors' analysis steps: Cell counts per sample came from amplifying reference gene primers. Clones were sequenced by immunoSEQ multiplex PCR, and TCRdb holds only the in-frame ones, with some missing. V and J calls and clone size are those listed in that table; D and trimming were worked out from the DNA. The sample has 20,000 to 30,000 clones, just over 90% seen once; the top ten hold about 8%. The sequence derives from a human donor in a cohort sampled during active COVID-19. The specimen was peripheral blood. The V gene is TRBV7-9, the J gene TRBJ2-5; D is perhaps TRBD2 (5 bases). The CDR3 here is CASSLTGKETQYF. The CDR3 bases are TGTGCCAGCAGCTTAACGGGAAAAGAGACCCAGTACTTC.